The 25 T cell receptor beta chains reported below all come from one sample, sequenced in a study of a mutant IDH1 vaccine in newly diagnosed glioma. Only in-frame clones appear in the TCRdb table, and some are missing; sequencing was by immunoSEQ multiplex PCR. This sample yields under 150,000 clones, of which 85% to 90% are seen a single time; 0.5% to 0.65% belongs to the top ten. As to time point: week 11, during vaccination. A 20-mer mutant IDH1 peptide at 300 ug was injected subcutaneously with topical imiquimod. Their target antigens are unknown. The sample consisted of PBMCs, taken from a glioma patient whose treatment included an IDH1 peptide vaccine. These receptors came from a woman aged 50 to 60 with glioma.

The rearrangement uses TRBV28 and TRBJ1-1; no reliable D call. Trimming cost V 5 bases and J 1 base, with 11 bases left between them. This CDR3 contains 14 residues. The germline CDR1 and CDR2 sequences are MDHEN and SYDVKM. In DNA, the CDR3 is TGTGCCAGCAGTCCTCCCAGCCGGAACACTGAAGCTTTCTTT. It translates to CASSPPSRNTEAFF.

The V and J genes are TRBV28 and TRBJ1-2; TRBD1 matches at 7 bases. V shed 6 bases and J 4 bases; nucleotides not matched to a gene: 14. Germline V gene lookup returns CDR1 MDHEN and CDR2 SYDVKM. The CDR3 spans 16 residues. CDR3 DNA sequence: TGTGCCAGCAGAAAAGGGGGCAGGGCTTGGTTCTATGGCTACACCTTC. It yields the protein CASRKGGRAWFYGYTF.

The chain links TRBV29-1 to TRBJ2-1; D remains unclear. Trimming took off 3 bases at V and 7 bases at J, with 19 bases between the two ends. Germline-derived CDR1 and CDR2 are SQVTM and ANQGSEA. The CDR3 covers 15 residues. CDR3 in amino acids: CSVELATRPLNEQFF. Here the CDR3 DNA reads TGCAGCGTTGAGTTGGCAACACGACCGTTAAATGAGCAGTTCTTC.

The chain combines TRBV6-5 with TRBJ1-6; 8 bases are a match to TRBD1. The CDR3 is 16 residues long. After removal of 1 base from V and 7 bases from J, the junction contained 6 bases not matched to a gene. Germline values: CDR1 MNHEY, CDR2 SVGAGI. The CDR3 coding sequence is TGTGCCAGCAGTTACTGGGCGACAGGGGCCAATTCACCCCTCCACTTT. Encoded protein: CASSYWATGANSPLHF.

The rearrangement uses TRBV19 and TRBJ2-2; 8 nucleotides line up with TRBD1. CDR3 length: 14 residues. Germline trimming cut 7 bases from V and 4 bases from J; bases unmatched to any gene: 5. Germline V gene sequence: CDR1 LNHDA, CDR2 SQIVND (reference sequence). The CDR3: CASKQDRATGELFF. In DNA form, the CDR3 reads TGTGCCAGTAAACAGGACAGGGCCACCGGGGAGCTGTTTTTT.

This chain links TRBV10-3 with TRBJ1-4; unclear D gene. Germline V gives CDR1 ENHRY, CDR2 SYGVKD. The CDR3 is 15 residues long. V was cut by 3 bases and J by 2 bases, with 10 bases left in between. CDR3 DNA: TGTGCCATCAGTGACCCGGGGAGGACTAATGAAAAACTGTTTTTT. This gives the protein CAISDPGRTNEKLFF.

The rearrangement joins TRBV7-9 to TRBJ2-1; no clear D gene. The V gene's germline CDR1 is SEHNR and CDR2 FQNEAQ (reference sequence). V shed 5 bases and J shed 4 bases, with 18 bases lying between them. The CDR3 extends over 16 amino acids. Here the CDR3 DNA reads TGTGCCAGCAGCCCTCCGCCATTCCCCCTTTACAATGAGCAGTTCTTC. It encodes CASSPPPFPLYNEQFF.

The genes are TRBV5-4 and TRBJ1-2, with D possibly being TRBD1 (6 bases). Germline loops: CDR1 SGHNT, CDR2 YYREEE (reference sequence). This CDR3 contains 12 residues. V was trimmed by 4 bases and J by 4 bases, leaving 8 bases between them. The CDR3 sequence: CASSQDSYGYTF. In DNA, the CDR3 is TGTGCCAGCAGCCAGGACAGCTATGGCTACACCTTC.

The chain combines TRBV9 with TRBJ2-1, with TRBD2 matching 10 bases. The CDR3 runs to 15 residues. The junction had 4 bases not matched to a gene; V was cut back by 4 bases and J by 3 bases. Germline assignment: CDR1 SGDLS and CDR2 YYNGEE. The CDR3 region is CASSPGLADYNEQFF. For the CDR3, the DNA is TGTGCCAGCAGCCCCGGACTAGCGGACTACAATGAGCAGTTCTTC.

For this clone: Compared with germline, one end of the junction differs, possibly owing to a read error. The rearrangement uses TRBV12-5 and TRBJ1-5; 12 bases map to TRBD1. The CDR3 runs 15 residues. Looked up from germline, CDR1 is LGHNT and CDR2 is FRNRAP. CDR3 loop: CASGLGQGAYQPQHF. In DNA, the CDR3 is TGTGCTAGTGGGTTGGGACAGGGGGCCTATCAGCCCCAGCATTTT.

As concerns this clone: The junction differs from germline at one of its ends, possibly a read error. Here the CDR3 DNA reads TGTGCTAGCAGCTCTCGGACACGGGAGACCCAGTACTTC. Translating gives CASSSRTRETQYF. The J gene is TRBJ2-5, the V gene TRBV7-7, with D maybe TRBD1 (5 bases). From germline, CDR1 is SSHAT and CDR2 FNYEAQ (reference sequence). This CDR3 spans 13 amino acids. Full variable domain (outside the CDR3, taken from reference TRBV7-7 and TRBJ2-5): GAGVSQSPRYKVTKRGQDVTLRCDPISSHATLYWYQQALGQGPEFLTYFNYEAQPDKSGLPSDRFSAERPEGSISTLTIQRTEQRDSAMYRCASSSRTRETQYFGPGTRLLVL.

This clone turned up a few times. V is TRBV9 and J is TRBJ1-5; tentative D call: TRBD1 (6 bases). The V gene lost 3 bases and the J gene lost 6 bases, with 13 bases spanning the gap. Germline CDR1 SGDLS, CDR2 YYNGEE. The CDR3 loop spans 14 amino acids. DNA for the CDR3: TGTGCCAGCAGCGACAGGGATAGGTTTCAGCCCCAGCATTTT. Its translation is CASSDRDRFQPQHF.

The rearrangement joins TRBV7-9 to TRBJ1-5; D call uncertain. Trimming shortened V by 7 bases and J by 2 bases, and 6 bases separated the two germline ends. CDR3 length: 12 amino acids. Germline V gene data show CDR1 as SEHNR and CDR2 as FQNEAQ (reference sequence). CDR3 in amino acids: CASTGGNQPQHF. Here the CDR3 DNA reads TGTGCCAGCACAGGAGGCAATCAGCCCCAGCATTTT.

V gene TRBV5-1 combines with J gene TRBJ2-7; 7 nucleotides match TRBD1. J gave up 0 bases and V 4 bases, and 4 bases lay outside the gene matches. This CDR3 comprises 14 residues. The germline gives CDR1 SGHRS, CDR2 YFSETQ. CDR3 sequence: CASSDRQGSYEQYF. Written as DNA, the CDR3 is TGCGCCAGCAGCGATCGACAGGGCTCCTACGAGCAGTACTTC.

The rearrangement uses TRBV10-1 and TRBJ1-1; possible D gene TRBD1, 5 bases. The CDR3 covers 12 residues. CDR1 and CDR2 (germline): WNHNN, SYGVQD (reference sequence). V was shortened by 5 bases and J by 5 bases, with 9 bases between the two germline ends. Here the CDR3 DNA reads TGCGCCAGCAGTCCCGGGGGGACTGAAGCTTTCTTT. This sequence encodes CASSPGGTEAFF.

The V and J genes are TRBV30 and TRBJ1-3, with D perhaps TRBD1 (6 bases). The CDR3 loop spans 15 amino acids. Between the trimmed V and J ends, which lost 3 bases and 4 bases, there was a span of 16 bases. Germline CDR1 and CDR2: GTSNPN and SVGIG (reference sequence). CDR3 residues: CAWRDSGGPGNTIYF. CDR3 sequence (DNA): TGTGCCTGGAGGGACAGTGGGGGGCCGGGAAACACCATATATTTT.

The V call is TRBV28, the J call TRBJ1-2; D remains ambiguous. Germline V gives CDR1 MDHEN, CDR2 SYDVKM. Trimming removed 7 bases at V and 3 bases at J, with 15 bases between. The CDR3 is made up of 14 amino acids. CDR3 sequence: CASTLSSGYYGYTF. In nucleotides, the CDR3 is TGTGCCAGCACTCTAAGCAGTGGCTACTATGGCTACACCTTC.

This chain connects TRBV6-1 to TRBJ2-2; D possibly corresponds to TRBD2 (6 bases). Germline CDR1 MNHNS, CDR2 SASEGT. Trimming left V 2 bases short and J 2 bases short, with 12 bases between. CDR3 length: 16 residues. The CDR3 reads CASSERGTPNTGELFF. DNA of the CDR3: TGTGCCAGCAGTGAACGGGGGACCCCTAACACCGGGGAGCTGTTTTTT.

The chain combines TRBV7-9 with TRBJ1-3; 7 bases match TRBD1. Germline assignment: CDR1 SEHNR and CDR2 FQNEAQ (reference sequence). The CDR3 extends over 16 amino acids. V lost 5 bases, J lost 4 bases, and 11 bases stayed unmatched. The CDR3 loop is CASSQRGTARGNTIYF. The CDR3 DNA sequence: TGTGCCAGCAGCCAACGAGGGACAGCCCGAGGAAACACCATATATTTT.

The rearrangement uses TRBV5-6 and TRBJ2-3, with 9 nucleotides matching TRBD2. CDR3 length: 15 residues. V lost 4 bases to trimming and J lost 4 bases; unmatched junction nucleotides: 7. Germline V gene lookup returns CDR1 SGHDT and CDR2 YYEEEE. CDR3 protein: CASSHTGGGADTQYF. The CDR3 bases are TGTGCCAGCAGCCACACGGGCGGGGGGGCAGATACGCAGTATTTT.

The rearrangement joins TRBV19 to TRBJ1-2; D gene unclear. CDR1 and CDR2 from the germline V gene are LNHDA and SQIVND (reference sequence). The CDR3 is 11 residues long. Trimming cost V 7 bases and J 3 bases, with 6 bases left between them. In nucleotides, the CDR3 is TGTGCCAGTATGAGGGACTATGGCTACACCTTC. It specifies CASMRDYGYTF.

The chain recombines TRBV2 with TRBJ1-1; no firm D call. The V gene lost 6 bases and the J gene lost 3 bases, with 14 bases spanning the gap. Germline V CDR1 and CDR2: SNHLY, FYNNEI. The CDR3 totals 14 residues. CDR3 coding DNA: TGTGCCAGCAGCACTCTAGCGGGTCACACTGAAGCTTTCTTT. Its protein is CASSTLAGHTEAFF.

The chain recombines TRBV2 with TRBJ2-7; 10 nucleotides match TRBD2. Germline CDR1 is SNHLY and CDR2 is FYNNEI. V lost 6 bases, J lost 3 bases, and 5 bases stayed unmatched. The CDR3 is 14 residues long. Here the CDR3 DNA reads TGTGCCAGCAGGGGACTAGCGACGATCTACGAGCAGTACTTC. It codes for CASRGLATIYEQYF. Drawing the rest from reference TRBV2 and TRBJ2-7, the complete variable domain is EPEVTQTPSHQVTQMGQEVILRCVPISNHLYFYWYRQILGQKVEFLVSFYNNEISEKSEIFDDQFSVERPDGSNFTLKIRSTKLEDSAMYFCASRGLATIYEQYFGPGTRLTVT.

The count of this clone is one. The V gene is TRBV29-1, the J gene TRBJ2-5, with D hard to call. The CDR3 sequence is 13 residues long. V lost 4 bases to trimming and J lost 1 base, with 10 bases between them. Germline assignment: CDR1 SQVTM and CDR2 ANQGSEA. The CDR3 DNA is TGCAGCGTTGCTAGGCCAACCCAAGAGACCCAGTACTTC. Translating it yields CSVARPTQETQYF.

This chain connects TRBV5-1 to TRBJ2-7, with 7 positions matching TRBD1. In germline, CDR1 is SGHRS, CDR2 YFSETQ. With V trimmed by 4 bases and J by 2 bases, 6 bases remained unmatched. CDR3 length: 14 residues. CDR3 sequence reads: CASSAGQGAYEQYF. The CDR3 nucleotides are TGCGCCAGCAGCGCTGGTCAGGGGGCCTACGAGCAGTACTTC.